This paragraph reports one T cell receptor (beta chain). The sample comes from a study of blood T cell repertoires in COVID-19. CDR1 SGDLS and CDR2 YYNGEE come from the germline V gene. The CDR3 runs 16 residues. Losses at the gene ends were 4 bases for V and 5 bases for J; bases not matched to a gene: 14. Study processing details: Estimation of nucleated cell counts was performed using reference gene primer amplification. The table came from immunoSEQ multiplex PCR; TCRdb's copy has only in-frame clones and leaves some out. D and trimming come from the DNA, and the V and J calls and clone size come from that table. The sample carries about 220,000 clones, roughly 84% recorded once.

This clonotype was sampled from a woman aged 55 to 70 who had recovered from COVID-19. The rearrangement uses TRBV9 and TRBJ2-5; TRBD2 agrees at 7 bases. Sequencing used peripheral blood. CDR3 protein: CASSPRFAGVRETQYF. CDR3 DNA sequence: TGTGCCAGCAGCCCCCGATTTGCGGGGGTAAGGGAGACCCAGTACTTC.